This T cell receptor beta chain was profiled in a study of blood T cell repertoires in COVID-19 (dated by TCRdb to about 2020). In terms of the full investigation: Samples from collaborators originated in the United States, Italy and Spain and spanned both the acute and convalescent phases of COVID-19. The prospective study material was composed of cDNA or gDNA derived from T cells, B-cell-depleted T cells, or PBMCs. Subjects who had been exposed to COVID-19, were actively infected with it, or had recovered from it provided the deeply sampled blood TCRbeta repertoires that made up the dataset. The repertoires were released in a freely available public database intended as a resource for research on the immune response to SARS-CoV-2. Samples came from the ongoing ImmuneRACE study (first 160 participants) plus 1,254 subjects from 6 global collaborators. Nearly every sample came with metadata listing a de-identified subject ID, COVID-19 status, age in years and sex. Where available, HLA class I and class II types were obtained from metadata supplied by the sample provider rather than from assay-based typing.

Each collaborating institution followed its own protocols to collect whole blood in K2EDTA tubes. For TCRbeta analysis, collaborator samples were shipped as frozen whole blood, as isolated PBMCs, or as DNA extracted from either sample type. What the research found in general, with its limitations: The quantity of clinical and demographic metadata differed by source and by participant and was supplied without curation.

A remark on this clone: Its antigen is not yet known. No clone much larger than this one lies a single base away; base qualities are absent.

TCRbeta CDR3 regions were amplified from genomic DNA using the immunoSEQ Assay, a bias-controlled multiplex PCR. On the authors' methods: Nucleated cell counts per sample were estimated from amplification of reference gene primers within the assay. To quantify the absolute abundance of each unique TCRbeta CDR3 rearrangement, sequence reads were collapsed and filtered. For each sample, productive Simpson clonality was calculated as the square root of Simpson's diversity index across productive rearrangements. TCRdb retrieved this table from immuneACCESS and kept in-frame rearrangements only. Not all clones are present; in checked studies, unresolved V genes account for under half, and no reason is known for the remainder. V and J calls and clone size are as listed in that table; D and trimming were resolved from the DNA. In this sample the table shows under 200,000 clones, about 82% of which occur a single time. Around 7% of the sample lies in the top ten.

A distance of 14 bases separates the germline ends of V and J, which lose 8 bases and 1 base respectively. The germline V gene provides CDR1 SNHLY and CDR2 FYNNEI. The CDR3 goes from the cysteine to the phenylalanine over 15 residues. Solely the CDR3 DNA is kept, with 45 bases framed from the first base. The TCR sequence derives from a man between 65 and 85 years old with active or convalescent COVID-19. This receptor chain uses TRBV2 and TRBJ2-2; TRBD1 could be the D gene, as 5 bases match. Specimen: peripheral blood. The DNA sequence is as follows: TGTGCCAGCGGTTCTCAGGGTCTGAACACCGGGGAGCTGTTTTTT. Its protein is CASGSQGLNTGELFF.